The rows below give T cell receptor beta chains drawn from one sample of a study of T cell clones after liver transplantation. Sequencing was performed with immunoSEQ multiplex PCR; in TCRdb, only in-frame clones are kept and a portion is missing. The repertoire includes some 34,000 clones, 90% to 95% of them detected once, and roughly 26% sits in the top ten. Sequenced here: CD8+ T cells from blood, sampled 12 months after liver transplant. The receptor set was obtained from a human patient who received a liver transplant. A share of the T cells may be of graft donor origin. Each CDR3 is given with its conserved first and last residue. A D gene is named only where the DNA matches it firmly. Rows give clone size only sometimes, using once, few, many, or a class for an expanded clone.

>TRBD1|TRBV4-3|medium-sized|TRBJ1-2
TGCGCCAGCAGCCCGAACTTAGAGACAGGGGGCGCGAACTATGGCTACACCTTC
CASSPNLETGGANYGYTF
>TRBD2|TRBV7-9|once|TRBJ2-3
TGTGCCAGCAGCACGCCAAGTAGCGGGATCACAGATACGCAGTATTTT
CASSTPSSGITDTQYF
>TRBD1|TRBV4-1|-|TRBJ2-7
TGCGCCAGCAGCCGCGCCGGGACAGGGGCCTACGAGCAGTACTTC
CASSRAGTGAYEQYF
>TRBD1|TRBV4-3|-|TRBJ2-3
TGCGCCAGCAGCCAACGGACAGGGGGCGCAGATACGCAGTATTTT
CASSQRTGGADTQYF
>-|TRBV6-5|once|TRBJ1-4
TGTGCCAGCAGTTACTCTCCCCGCCAAGAAAAACTGTTTTTT
CASSYSPRQEKLFF
>-|TRBV5-8|-|TRBJ2-3
TGTGCCAGCAGCCCAGCCGCCGGGGCGGTACGGGGCACAGATACGCAGTATTTT
CASSPAAGAVRGTDTQYF
>-|TRBV7-9|-|TRBJ2-7
TGTGCCAGTCAGGGAACCTACGAGCAGTACTTC
CASQGTYEQYF
>TRBD1|TRBV7-9|-|TRBJ2-7
TGTGCCAGCAGCTTAGTGGGGACAGGGGACCACGAGCAGTACTTC
CASSLVGTGDHEQYF
>TRBD2|TRBV12-5|-|TRBJ2-2
TGTGCTAGTGGTTTGGTACTAGCGGGAATCGACACCGGGGAGCTGTTTTTT
CASGLVLAGIDTGELFF
>-|TRBV27|few|TRBJ2-7
TGTGCCAGCAGTTCCGTCGCGGGCCCCGCCTACGAGCAGTACTTC
CASSSVAGPAYEQYF
>-|TRBV6-5|-|TRBJ1-1
TGTGCCAGCACCCAGAGGCCGAACACTGAAGCTTTCTTT
CASTQRPNTEAFF
>TRBD1|TRBV19|-|TRBJ2-1
TGTGCCAGTAGCCTAGGACAGGGCCGCTACAATGAGCAGTTCTTC
CASSLGQGRYNEQFF
>-|TRBV27|-|TRBJ2-7
TGTGCCAGCAGTGGATCCTACGAGCAGTACTTC
CASSGSYEQYF
>-|TRBV9|-|TRBJ2-5
TGTGCCAGCAGCGGAGAGACCCAGTACTTC
CASSGETQYF
>-|TRBV19|-|TRBJ2-2
TGTGCCAGTATTCCAGCCAGGCAGGGAAACACCGGGGAGCTGTTTTTT
CASIPARQGNTGELFF
>TRBD1|TRBV19|-|TRBJ2-3
TGTGCCAGTAGTATAGAGGGGACAGGGGTCTATAGCACAGATACGCAGTATTTT
CASSIEGTGVYSTDTQYF